This TCR gamma chain was recorded in a study of fetal and pediatric gammadelta thymocytes (dated by TCRdb to 2022 to 2024). Turning to the overall study: Previously published data and newly generated, unpublished data were combined in the bulk gammadelta thymocyte repertoires, which were used to strengthen a single-cell study of gammadelta thymocyte development. The bulk gammadelta thymocyte repertoire set covered 10 or so subjects in total, 3 fetal thymus donors and 7 pediatric thymus donors. The bulk gammadelta thymocyte repertoires combined unpublished data with previously published data (refs 27,28). To increase subject numbers and strengthen the CDR3 publicity analysis, bulk TCR repertoire data were added. The study at large found these results: Compared with post-natal repertoires, fetal gammadelta thymocyte repertoires had previously been reported to be enriched for TRDV2, TRGV8 and TRGV9 usage, low N additions and public CDR3s.

The CDR3 numbers 13 residues from cysteine through phenylalanine. Only the CDR3 portion is preserved as DNA: 39 bases, with reading frame beginning at the first base. The germline V gene gives CDR1 as EGSTGY and CDR2 as YDSYTSSV. V has 4 bases trimmed and J has 1 base trimmed; junction bases matching no gene number 4. These reads were obtained on an Illumina MiSeq. As for how the authors treated the data: To analyze publicity, the Vgamma9Vdelta2 and nonVgamma9Vdelta2 bulk CDR3 files from each subject were merged so that every subject had one combined repertoire. Using base R and dplyr, CDR3 publicity was scored on a scale from 0 to 19 by checking each amino acid sequence across 9 single-cell datasets and 10 bulk repertoires. Clones were re-identified by TCRdb from the public reads with CATT, and rows with the same DNA were merged. TCRdb, not the original authors, processed these V and J calls. Across this sample there are roughly 200 gamma-chain clones, with roughly 3.1% seen only once. The leading ten clones occupy around two thirds of the sample.

For staining, thymocytes received Zombie NIR viability dye along with antibodies against CD3 (UCHT1), TCRgammadelta (11F2), TCRVgamma9 (IMMU360) and TCRVdelta2 (IMMU389). From human fetal and pediatric thymuses, sorted Vgamma9Vdelta2 and nonVgamma9Vdelta2 gammadelta thymocytes were used to generate bulk TRD and TRG CDR3 repertoires separately. Pediatric thymus tissue was obtained in Belgium from children undergoing cardiac surgery. The pediatric thymus donors included in the study ranged in age from roughly 1 to 12 years. Thymic cell suspensions were made from fetal and post-natal thymuses as previously described. NonVgamma9Vdelta2 thymocytes were sorted as CD3+ gammadeltaTCR+ cells that did not have the Vgamma9+Vdelta2+ phenotype. Cells were sorted on a FACS Aria III cell sorter (BD Biosciences). This clone is deemed large (0.1 to 1%). Its cognate antigen has yet to be identified. No base quality information exists; no much larger clone differs at one position.

Input material: non-Vgamma9Vdelta2 gamma-delta T cells from the thymus. The cell subset or site label, as the study defines it: CD3+gammadeltaTCR+ thymocytes not co-expressing Vgamma9 and Vdelta2. The chain couples TRGV4 to TRGJ1 or TRGJ2. The TCR sequence derives from a child who underwent cardiac surgery and was recorded as healthy. The sequenced DNA: TGTGCCACCTGGGACCCTAATTATTATAAGAAACTCTTT. It encodes CATWDPNYYKKLF.